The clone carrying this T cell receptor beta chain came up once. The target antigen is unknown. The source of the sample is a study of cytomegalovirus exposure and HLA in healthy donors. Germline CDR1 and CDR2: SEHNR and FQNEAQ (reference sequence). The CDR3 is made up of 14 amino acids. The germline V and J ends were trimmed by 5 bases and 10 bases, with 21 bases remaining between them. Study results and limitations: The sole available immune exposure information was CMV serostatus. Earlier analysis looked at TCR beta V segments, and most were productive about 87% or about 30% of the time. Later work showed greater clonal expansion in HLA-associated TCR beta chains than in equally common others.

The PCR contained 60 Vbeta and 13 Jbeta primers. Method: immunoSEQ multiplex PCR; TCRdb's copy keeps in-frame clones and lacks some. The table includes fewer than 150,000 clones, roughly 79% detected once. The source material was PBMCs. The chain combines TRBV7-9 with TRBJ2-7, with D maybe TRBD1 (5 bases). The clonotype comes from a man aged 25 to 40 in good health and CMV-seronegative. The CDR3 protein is CASSPRTPDSDQYF. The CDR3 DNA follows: TGTGCCAGCAGCCCTAGGACACCTGACTCGGATCAGTACTTC.